The rows below give T cell receptor beta chains drawn from one sample of a study of T cell clonotyping in hematopoietic cell transplantation. Repertoires were generated with immunoSEQ multiplex PCR, while TCRdb's copy carries only in-frame clones and drops some. The sample lists over 10,000 clones; over 80% were seen once. Specimen: peripheral blood mononuclear cells, collected before stem cell transplant. Source of these receptors: a man aged 55 to 70 with acute myeloid leukemia. Some clones in this sample may be carry-over from other donors' samples. CDR3s include the opening cysteine and the closing phenylalanine or tryptophan. D genes are given only for firm matches. Clone size is given for some rows only: seen once, a few or many times, or a class if the clone is expanded.

v_call	clone_size	j_call	cdr3_length	d_call	cdr3_aa	cdr3_nt
TRBV7-3	-	TRBJ2-7	13	TRBD1	CASSPGTGGQQYF	TGTGCCAGCAGCCCCGGGACAGGGGGTCAGCAGTACTTC
TRBV19	-	TRBJ1-5	15	TRBD1	CASHRDRYSNQPQHF	TGTGCCAGTCACCGGGACAGATATAGCAATCAGCCCCAGCATTTT
TRBV9	few	TRBJ1-5	15	TRBD1	CASSTGQGSNQPQHF	TGTGCCAGCAGCACGGGACAGGGAAGCAATCAGCCCCAGCATTTT
TRBV7-2	-	TRBJ1-1	17	TRBD1	CASSLLGGGVVSTEAFF	TGTGCCAGCAGCTTATTGGGAGGGGGCGTCGTGTCAACTGAAGCTTTCTTT
TRBV30	few	TRBJ1-5	15	-	CAWTRGPGMGQPQHF	TGTGCCTGGACGAGAGGGCCGGGGATGGGTCAGCCCCAGCATTTT
TRBV5-4	-	TRBJ2-2	15	-	CASSLSQSNTGELFF	TGTGCCAGCAGCTTGAGCCAGTCGAACACCGGGGAGCTGTTTTTT
TRBV10-3	-	TRBJ1-1	13	-	CAISESPATEAFF	TGTGCCATCAGTGAGAGCCCAGCCACTGAAGCTTTCTTT
TRBV7-8	-	TRBJ1-6	14	-	CASSLEQAFSPLHF	TGTGCCAGCAGCTTAGAACAGGCCTTTTCACCCCTCCACTTT
TRBV7-2	few	TRBJ1-1	13	-	CASSLTEDTEAFF	TGTGCCAGCAGCCTGACAGAGGACACTGAAGCTTTCTTT
TRBV7-9	-	TRBJ1-1	15	-	CASRRPGGLNTEAFF	TGTGCCAGCAGGCGCCCTGGGGGCCTGAACACTGAAGCTTTCTTT
TRBV18	-	TRBJ1-5	18	-	CASSLYPTKSYSNQPQHF	TGTGCCAGCTCACTTTACCCAACAAAGAGTTATAGCAATCAGCCCCAGCATTTT
TRBV4-1	few	TRBJ2-7	14	-	CASSPAGGFMEQYF	TGCGCCAGCAGCCCCGCAGGGGGGTTCATGGAGCAGTACTTC
TRBV14	-	TRBJ2-5	17	TRBD2	CASSQEMSGGVQETQYF	TGTGCCAGCAGCCAAGAAATGAGCGGGGGGGTCCAAGAGACCCAGTACTTC
TRBV7-2	-	TRBJ2-2	16	TRBD2	CASSLLAGGPGGELFF	TGTGCCAGCAGCTTACTAGCGGGGGGGCCGGGCGGGGAGCTGTTTTTT
TRBV6-1	-	TRBJ1-2	14	-	CASTEGGTAYGYTF	TGTGCCAGCACCGAGGGTGGGACTGCCTATGGCTACACCTTC
TRBV9	-	TRBJ1-1	14	-	CASSGGVGNTEAFF	TGTGCCAGCAGCGGCGGAGTGGGTAACACTGAAGCTTTCTTT
TRBV19	-	TRBJ2-7	15	-	CASSMGQGSSYEQYF	TGTGCCAGTAGTATGGGTCAGGGAAGCTCCTACGAGCAGTACTTC
TRBV5-6	-	TRBJ1-2	13	-	CASSSQLEYGYTF	TGCGCCAGCAGTTCCCAGTTGGAGTATGGCTACACCTTC
TRBV6-5	-	TRBJ2-7	13	TRBD1	CASSRDRAYEQYF	TGTGCCAGCAGTCGGGACAGGGCCTACGAGCAGTACTTC
TRBV20-1	once	TRBJ2-7	11	-	CSARDTYEQYF	TGCAGTGCCCGGGACACCTACGAGCAGTACTTC
TRBV2	-	TRBJ1-1	21	-	CASSEALGFVVSGTGPTEAFF	TGTGCCAGCAGTGAAGCGCTTGGCTTTGTTGTATCAGGGACGGGGCCAACTGAAGCTTTCTTT
TRBV2	-	TRBJ2-7	13	-	CASSDNRAYEQYF	TGTGCCAGCAGTGATAACAGGGCCTACGAGCAGTACTTC
TRBV19	-	TRBJ1-2	16	-	CASSIVGGPSSYGYTF	TGTGCCAGTAGTATAGTGGGGGGCCCAAGCTCTTACGGCTACACCTTC
TRBV6-4	-	TRBJ2-1	14	TRBD1	CASSDRTGGNEQFF	TGTGCCAGCAGTGACCGGACAGGGGGCAATGAGCAGTTCTTC
TRBV25-1	-	TRBJ1-2	14	-	CASSEYGGVDGYTF	TGTGCCAGCAGTGAATATGGGGGAGTCGATGGCTACACCTTC
TRBV9	-	TRBJ1-2	16	TRBD1	CASSVGTGGGFYGYTF	TGTGCCAGCAGCGTAGGAACAGGGGGGGGTTTCTATGGCTACACCTTC
TRBV9	-	TRBJ1-6	14	TRBD1	CASSATGNNSPLHF	TGTGCCAGCAGCGCGACAGGGAATAATTCACCCCTCCACTTT
TRBV4-1	-	TRBJ1-2	15	TRBD1	CASSQEATGGSGYTF	TGCGCCAGCAGCCAAGAAGCGACAGGGGGCTCTGGCTACACCTTC
TRBV6-5	-	TRBJ2-5	12	-	CASSLSEGTQYF	TGTGCCAGCTCACTCTCAGAGGGGACCCAGTACTTC
TRBV4-3	-	TRBJ2-3	14	-	CASSSRPGVDTQYF	TGCGCCAGCAGCTCCCGGCCGGGGGTGGATACGCAGTATTTT
TRBV7-6	-	TRBJ2-1	17	TRBD2	CASSRRTSVGSYNEQFF	TGTGCCAGCAGCCGCCGTACTAGCGTAGGCTCCTACAATGAGCAGTTCTTC
TRBV6-6	few	TRBJ1-5	16	-	CASSMTGTNPGQPQHF	TGTGCCAGCAGCATGACCGGGACAAATCCGGGACAGCCCCAGCATTTT
TRBV7-3	-	TRBJ1-1	14	-	CASSGLSANTEAFF	TGTGCCAGCAGTGGGCTTTCGGCGAACACTGAAGCTTTCTTT
TRBV5-6	-	TRBJ2-1	16	-	CASSWAFESSYNEQFF	TGTGCCAGCAGCTGGGCCTTCGAGAGCTCCTACAATGAGCAGTTCTTC
TRBV6-5	-	TRBJ2-7	14	TRBD2	CASSYKGGEYEQYF	TGTGCCAGCAGTTACAAGGGAGGGGAGTACGAGCAGTACTTC
TRBV2	-	TRBJ1-6	14	-	CASSEAEGVSPLHF	TGTGCCAGCAGTGAAGCGGAGGGGGTTTCACCCCTCCACTTT
TRBV30	-	TRBJ1-1	13	TRBD1	CAWSPDRDTEAFF	TGTGCCTGGTCCCCGGACAGGGACACTGAAGCTTTCTTT
TRBV4-2	-	TRBJ2-4	20	TRBD2	CASSQDSLAGVRRAKNIQYF	TGTGCCAGCAGCCAAGATTCCCTAGCGGGGGTACGGAGGGCCAAAAACATTCAGTACTTC
TRBV14	-	TRBJ1-1	13	-	CASSQVRGAEAFF	TGTGCCAGCAGCCAAGTCAGAGGGGCTGAAGCTTTCTTT
TRBV7-3	-	TRBJ1-6	13	-	CASSWAGNSPLHF	TGTGCCAGCAGCTGGGCTGGGAATTCACCCCTCCACTTT
TRBV5-6	-	TRBJ1-5	15	-	CASSFMSYSNQPQHF	TGTGCCAGCAGCTTCATGAGCTATAGCAATCAGCCCCAGCATTTT
TRBV6-1	-	TRBJ1-1	15	TRBD1	CASSNTDRGNTEAFF	TGTGCCAGCAGTAACACGGACAGGGGGAACACTGAAGCTTTCTTT
TRBV2	-	TRBJ2-3	12	-	CASSDATDTQYF	TGTGCCAGCAGTGACGCCACAGATACGCAGTATTTT
TRBV5-1	few	TRBJ2-5	15	TRBD2	CASSFSGGDQETQYF	TGCGCCAGCAGCTTTAGCGGGGGGGACCAAGAGACCCAGTACTTC
TRBV5-1	-	TRBJ2-2	17	TRBD1	CASSQKKTGGNTGELFF	TGCGCCAGCAGCCAGAAAAAGACAGGGGGGAACACCGGGGAGCTGTTTTTT
TRBV28	-	TRBJ2-7	17	TRBD2	CASSLTGTSGGSYEQYF	TGTGCCAGCAGTTTAACCGGGACTAGCGGGGGCTCCTACGAGCAGTACTTC